The 8 T cell receptor beta chains reported below all come from one sample, sequenced in a study of identical twins. TCRdb reanalysed the 5' RACE reads using MiXCR and keeps one entry per CDR3 protein. The sample records around 1.7 million distinct CDR3 sequences, roughly 35% being singletons. Sequenced input: cord blood. The receptors were sampled from a newborn girl in good health.

The chain carries TRBV29-1 and TRBJ1-1; D gene unclear. Trimming removed 8 bases from V and 7 bases from J, with 14 bases in between. This CDR3 spans 11 amino acids. The germline gives CDR1 SQVTM, CDR2 ANQGSEA. This CDR3 is CSPSFLFEAFF. The CDR3 DNA reads TGCAGCCCCTCATTCCTCTTTGAAGCTTTCTTT.

In this sample, this clonotype turned up a few times. The rearrangement links TRBV5-1 to TRBJ2-1, with 8 bases fitting TRBD2. TRBJ2-7 explains the end of the DNA better; the J call may be wrong. Germline CDR1 is SGHRS and CDR2 is YFSETQ. The CDR3 is 16 amino acids. The CDR3 bases are TGCGCCAGCAAACTCCCCGGGACTAGTGTTTACAATGAGCAGTACTTC. As protein: CASKLPGTSVYNEQYF.

This clonotype occurred once. The chain couples TRBV2 to TRBJ1-5, with D perhaps matching TRBD1 (6 bases). The germline V gene encodes CDR1 SNHLY and CDR2 FYNNEI. Trimming cost V 3 bases and J 0 bases, with 24 bases left between them. The CDR3 spans 20 residues. CDR3: CASSDRGVPNSWYSNQPQHF. CDR3 DNA sequence: TGTGCCAGCAGTGATAGGGGGGTTCCTAACAGTTGGTATAGCAATCAGCCCCAGCATTTT. The full variable domain, completed using reference TRBV2 and TRBJ1-5, is EPEVTQTPSHQVTQMGQEVILRCVPISNHLYFYWYRQILGQKVEFLVSFYNNEISEKSEIFDDQFSVERPDGSNFTLKIRSTKLEDSAMYFCASSDRGVPNSWYSNQPQHFGDGTRLSIL.

This chain uses TRBV20-1 with TRBJ2-3; 11 bases align to TRBD2. V shed 5 bases, J shed 4 bases, and the junction held 5 bases outside the gene matches. The germline gives CDR1 DFQATT, CDR2 SNEGSKA (reference sequence). CDR3 length: 14 amino acids. The CDR3 bases are TGCAGTGCTCACACTAGCGGGAGACCAGATACGCAGTATTTT. Translated, it gives CSAHTSGRPDTQYF.

The chain uses TRBV10-3 and TRBJ1-1; possibly TRBD1 for D (6 bases). The CDR3 extends over 14 amino acids. V lost 1 base and J lost 6, with 12 bases in between. Germline CDR1 reads ENHRY; CDR2 reads SYGVKD. The CDR3 DNA reads as TGTGCCATCAGTGAGTGGGGGGCGGTCGCTGAAGCTTTCTTT. Translating it yields CAISEWGAVAEAFF.

This sequence joins TRBV3-1 and TRBJ2-7; tentatively, D is TRBD2 (6 bases). Trimming stripped 0 bases from V and 7 bases from J, with 19 bases between. Germline V CDR1 and CDR2: LGHDT, YNNKEL (reference sequence). The CDR3 has 16 amino acids. CDR3 amino acids: CASSQDGIRGYNEQYF. For the CDR3, the DNA is TGTGCCAGCAGCCAAGACGGTATTCGGGGGTACAATGAGCAGTACTTC.

The chain carries TRBV21-1 and TRBJ1-2. TRBV21-1 is an annotated pseudogene. The CDR3 contains 10 residues. The CDR3 protein is CASLHYGYTF. CDR3 coding DNA: TGTGCCAGCCTTCACTATGGCTACACCTTC.

For this clonotype: A much larger clone differs from this one at a single base, so this may be a read error. It is likely a read error, because the conserved phenylalanine at the end of the CDR3 is missing. The V and J genes are TRBV28 and TRBJ2-1, with unresolved D. The CDR3 totals 16 residues. Trimming pared 6 bases from V and 0 bases from J, leaving 15 bases between. CDR1 is MDHEN, CDR2 SYDVKM, per germline. As DNA, the CDR3 is TGTGCCAGCAGCCCCATAGTGGGAAGCTCCTACAATGAGCAGTTCCTC. Protein sequence: CASSPIVGSSYNEQFL.